This entry features one TCR beta chain sequence. What it recognizes is unknown. The sample comes from a study of TIL therapy for anti-PD-1-resistant metastatic lung cancer. Across the whole study: Tumor harvest preceded PD-1/PD-L1 blockade, followed by nivolumab treatment. Median tumor mutation burden was 1.5 mutations per megabase. Study-wide findings and caveats: Treatment-naive, never-smoker and oncogene-addicted patients were overrepresented in this highly selected cohort.

Noted time point: pre-treatment sample, taken before nivolumab and TIL therapy. Patients were adults with stage 4 NSCLC. Sequencing used immunoSEQ v3. TCRdb's table, derived via immunoSEQ multiplex PCR, lists solely in-frame clones and lacks some. Here the sample spans 15,000 to 20,000 clones, about four fifths being singletons. The sequence was collected from a person aged 30 to 80 with non-small cell lung cancer. This specimen consisted of blood, obtained at baseline.

CDR3 loop: CASSSGLVTDTQYF. In DNA form, the CDR3 reads TGTGCCAGCAGTTCGGGACTTGTCACAGATACGCAGTATTTT. This chain joins TRBV6-5 and TRBJ2-3; possible D gene TRBD2, 6 bases. CDR1 MNHEY and CDR2 SVGAGI come from the germline V gene. Trimming removed 4 bases from V and 2 bases from J, with 10 bases in between. CDR3 length equals 14 residues.